This T cell receptor beta chain was observed in a study of blood T cell repertoires in COVID-19. Study summary: Samples of COVID-19 (acute and convalescent) were obtained from the United States, Italy and Spain. PBMCs, B-cell-depleted T cells, or T cells were the source of the cDNA or gDNA that made up the material.

As handled by the study authors: By means of reference gene primer amplification, nucleated cell counts were estimated. Method: immunoSEQ multiplex PCR; TCRdb's copy keeps in-frame clones and lacks some. That table is the source of V, J and clone size, and D and trimming were worked out from the DNA. The sample records approximately 140,000 clones, roughly 84% being singletons. Exposed participants encountered a COVID-19 case during the 2 weeks preceding study entry. This TCR came from a woman aged 50 to 65 who had been exposed to COVID-19. Sequencing was carried out using PBMCs or T cells enriched from blood (not recorded which).

The CDR3 loop is CASSQSGAKNIQYF. In nucleotides, the CDR3 is TGCGCCAGCAGCCAAAGCGGGGCCAAAAACATTCAGTACTTC. The chain links TRBV4-3 to TRBJ2-4; tentatively, D is TRBD2 (6 bases). V lost 2 bases and J 1 base, leaving 6 bases between the germline ends. Per germline, CDR1 LGHNA and CDR2 YSLEER. This CDR3 contains 14 residues.